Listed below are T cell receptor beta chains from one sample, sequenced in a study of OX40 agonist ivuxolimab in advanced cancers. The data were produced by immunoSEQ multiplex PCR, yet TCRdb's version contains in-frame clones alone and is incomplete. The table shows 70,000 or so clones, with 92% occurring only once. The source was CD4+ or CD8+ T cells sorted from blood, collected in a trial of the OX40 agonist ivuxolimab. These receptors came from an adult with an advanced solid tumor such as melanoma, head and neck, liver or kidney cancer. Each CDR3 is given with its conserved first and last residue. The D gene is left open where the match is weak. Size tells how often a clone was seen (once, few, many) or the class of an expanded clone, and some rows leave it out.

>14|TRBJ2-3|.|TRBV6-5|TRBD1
TGTGCCAGCAGTTACGGGACAGGGGCAGATACGCAGTATTTT
CASSYGTGADTQYF
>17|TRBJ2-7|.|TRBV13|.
TGTGCCAGCAGCCCTGGAAATGGGTGGCGGCAAGCCTACGAGCAGTACTTC
CASSPGNGWRQAYEQYF
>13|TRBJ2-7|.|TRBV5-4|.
TGTGCCAGCAGCTATGGGACTTCCTACGAGCAGTACTTC
CASSYGTSYEQYF
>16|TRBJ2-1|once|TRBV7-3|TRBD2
TGTGCCAGCAGCCCACTAGCGGGGGGATCCTACAATGAGCAGTTCTTC
CASSPLAGGSYNEQFF
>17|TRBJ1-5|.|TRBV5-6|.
TGTGCCAGCAGCTTGGCGATGGGAGGGCCGGGCAATCAGCCCCAGCATTTT
CASSLAMGGPGNQPQHF
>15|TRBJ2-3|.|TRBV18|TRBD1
TGTGCCAGCTCACAACTACAGGGGGCGCGCGATACGCAGTATTTT
CASSQLQGARDTQYF
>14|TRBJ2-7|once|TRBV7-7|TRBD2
TGTGCTAGCAGCCTCACTAGCGAGCATTACGAGCAGTACTTC
CASSLTSEHYEQYF
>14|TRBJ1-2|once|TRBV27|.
TGTGCCAGCAGTTATCAGGGGTTGAACTATGGCTACACCTTC
CASSYQGLNYGYTF
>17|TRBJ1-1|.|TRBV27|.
TGTGCCAGCAGTTTGATCGGGGGCGCCCGGATGAACACTGAAGCTTTCTTT
CASSLIGGARMNTEAFF
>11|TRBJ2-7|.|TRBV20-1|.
TGCAGTGCCCCCAGGCGCTACGAGCAGTACTTC
CSAPRRYEQYF
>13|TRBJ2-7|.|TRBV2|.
TGTGCCAGCAGTCCCAGGGATCAGGACGAGCAGTACTTC
CASSPRDQDEQYF
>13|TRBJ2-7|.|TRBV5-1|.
TGCGCCAGCAGCTTTTTCCTCGGCTACGAGCAGTACTTC
CASSFFLGYEQYF
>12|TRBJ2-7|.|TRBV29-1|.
TGCAGCGTTGATCTGGGTTTCTACGAGCAGTACTTC
CSVDLGFYEQYF
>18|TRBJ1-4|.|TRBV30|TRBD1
TGTGCCTGGAGTGTACGGGGACAGGGGATCAGAACTTGGGAAAAACTGTTTTTT
CAWSVRGQGIRTWEKLFF
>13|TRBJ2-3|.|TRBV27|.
TGTGCCAGTAATGGAGGTAGCACAGATACGCAGTATTTT
CASNGGSTDTQYF
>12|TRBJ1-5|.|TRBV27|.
TGTGCCAGCAGTCCCCCCAATCAGCCTCAGCATTTT
CASSPPNQPQHF
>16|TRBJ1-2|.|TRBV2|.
TGTGCCAGCAGTGAAGCGTCGGAGGGGGTAGGCTATGGCTACACCTTC
CASSEASEGVGYGYTF
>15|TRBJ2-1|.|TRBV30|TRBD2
TGTGCCTGGAGCCCGCGGGGGGCCTTATTCAATGAGCAGTTCTTC
CAWSPRGALFNEQFF
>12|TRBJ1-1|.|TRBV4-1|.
TGCGCCAGCAGCCAAGATATCACTGAAGCTTTCTTT
CASSQDITEAFF
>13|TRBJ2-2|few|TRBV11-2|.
TGTGCCAGCAGCTTAGCTTCGTCCGAGGAGCTGTTTTTT
CASSLASSEELFF
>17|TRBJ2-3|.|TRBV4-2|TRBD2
TGTGCCAGCAGCCAAAGGGAAGCGGGGGGGCCTAGAGATACGCAGTATTTT
CASSQREAGGPRDTQYF
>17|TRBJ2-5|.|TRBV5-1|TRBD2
TGCGCCAGCAGCTTGGGGGCAAGCGGGGGGCTCCAAGAGACCCAGTACTTC
CASSLGASGGLQETQYF
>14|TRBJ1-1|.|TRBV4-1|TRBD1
TGCGCCAGCAGCCAAGTTTCGACAGGGGCTGAAGCTTTCTTT
CASSQVSTGAEAFF
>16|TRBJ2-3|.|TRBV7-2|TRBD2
TGTGCCAGCAGCTTACCGCGGGGGGGTATCACAGATACGCAGTATTTT
CASSLPRGGITDTQYF
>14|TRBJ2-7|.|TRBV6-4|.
TGTGCCAGCAGTACCGACGGGACCACCTACGAGCAGTACTTC
CASSTDGTTYEQYF
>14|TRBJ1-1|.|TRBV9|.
TGTGCCAGCAGCGTAGCGGGAAGGAACACTGAAGCTTTCTTT
CASSVAGRNTEAFF
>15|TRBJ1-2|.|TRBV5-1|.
TGCGCCAGCAGTAACGGACTTTTCGGAGACTATGGCTACACCTTC
CASSNGLFGDYGYTF
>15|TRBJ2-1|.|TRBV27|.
TGTGCCAGCAGCCCTTCGGCGGTCTTCTACAATGAGCAGTTCTTC
CASSPSAVFYNEQFF
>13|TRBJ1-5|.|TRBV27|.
TGTGCCAGCAGTTTTGGCCGGGGTCAGCCCCAGCATTTT
CASSFGRGQPQHF
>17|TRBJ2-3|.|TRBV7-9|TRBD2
TGTGCCAGCAGCTCAAGACTAGCGGGGGACCCTCGGGATACGCAGTATTTT
CASSSRLAGDPRDTQYF
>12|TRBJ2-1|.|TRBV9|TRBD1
TGTGCCAGCAGGGCAGGGGGCAATGAGCAGTTCTTC
CASRAGGNEQFF
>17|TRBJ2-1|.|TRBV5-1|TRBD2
TGCGCCAGCAGCCATGTGCCGGGACTAGGGATTCGCGATGAGCAGTTCTTC
CASSHVPGLGIRDEQFF
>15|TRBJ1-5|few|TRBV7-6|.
TGTGCCAGCAGCTTAGTACCCGATAGCAATCAGCCCCAGCATTTT
CASSLVPDSNQPQHF
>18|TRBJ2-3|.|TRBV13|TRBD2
TGTGCCAGCAGCTTAGGTTACCCGTCGGGACTAACCACAGATACGCAGTATTTT
CASSLGYPSGLTTDTQYF
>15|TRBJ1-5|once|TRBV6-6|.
TGTGCCAGCAGTGGGGCGGGGCGAGAGGATCAGCCCCAGCATTTT
CASSGAGREDQPQHF
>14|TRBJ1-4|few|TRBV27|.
TGTGCCAGCGGCTCGCCGGAATGGGAAGAAAAACTGTTTTTT
CASGSPEWEEKLFF
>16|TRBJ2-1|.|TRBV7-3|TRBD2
TGTGCCAGCAGCTCTTACCGGGGACTAGCGGGGGATGAGCAGTTCTTC
CASSSYRGLAGDEQFF
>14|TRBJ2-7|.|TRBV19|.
TGTGCCAGTAGTCACGGCGTTGGGGGCTACGAGCAGTACTTC
CASSHGVGGYEQYF
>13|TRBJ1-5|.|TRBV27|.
TGTGCCAGCAGCCTGGGCAGCAATCAGCCCCAGCATTTT
CASSLGSNQPQHF
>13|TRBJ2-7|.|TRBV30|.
TGTGCCTGGAGTGGGACTAATGACTACGAGCAGTACTTC
CAWSGTNDYEQYF
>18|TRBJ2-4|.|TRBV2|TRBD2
TGTGCCAGCAGTGAAGCCCTAGCGGGGGGAATGGTCAAAAACATTCAGTACTTC
CASSEALAGGMVKNIQYF
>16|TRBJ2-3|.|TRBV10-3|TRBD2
TGTGCCATCAGTGAGACTAGCGGGGGGGAGGCGGATACGCAGTATTTT
CAISETSGGEADTQYF
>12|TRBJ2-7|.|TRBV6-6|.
TGTGCCAGCGGGGACTCCAACTACGAGCAGTACTTC
CASGDSNYEQYF
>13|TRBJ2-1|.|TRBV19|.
TGTGCCAGCGCTATCACTCCCTACAATGAGCAGTTCTTC
CASAITPYNEQFF
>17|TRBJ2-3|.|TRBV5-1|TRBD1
TGCGCCAGCAGCAGTCCCCGGGACAGGGGTAGCACAGATACGCAGTATTTT
CASSSPRDRGSTDTQYF
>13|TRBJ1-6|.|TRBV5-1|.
TGCGCCAGCAGCTCTGGACAGAATTCACCCCTCCACTTT
CASSSGQNSPLHF
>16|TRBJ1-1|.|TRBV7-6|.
TGTGCCAGCAGCAAAGGATCTATCGGTTCGGGCACTGAAGCTTTCTTT
CASSKGSIGSGTEAFF
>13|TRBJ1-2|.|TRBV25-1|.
TGTGCCAGCTTTCCTAGTGAGGGCTATGGCTACACCTTC
CASFPSEGYGYTF
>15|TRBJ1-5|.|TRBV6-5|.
TGTGCCAGCAGCTCGACAGGTGATAGCAATCAGCCCCAGCATTTT
CASSSTGDSNQPQHF
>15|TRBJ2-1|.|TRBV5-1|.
TGCGCCAGCAGCTTGGACAGGAGCTCCTACAATGAGCAGTTCTTC
CASSLDRSSYNEQFF
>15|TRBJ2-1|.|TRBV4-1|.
TGCGCCAGCAGCCTTGGGTTCGGCGGGCACAATGAGCAGTTCTTC
CASSLGFGGHNEQFF
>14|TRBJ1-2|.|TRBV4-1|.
TGCGCCAGCAGCCAAGATCCAAGGTACTATGGCTACACCTTC
CASSQDPRYYGYTF
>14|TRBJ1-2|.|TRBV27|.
TGTGCCAGCAGTTTATCGGGGCAGGCAAGCGGCTACACCTTC
CASSLSGQASGYTF
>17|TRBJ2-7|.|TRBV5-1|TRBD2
TGCGCCAGCAGCTTGGGACGCGGGGGGGATTCTCCCTACGAGCAGTACTTC
CASSLGRGGDSPYEQYF
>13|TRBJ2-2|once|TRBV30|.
TGTGCCTGGTGTAGGCAGGGGTCTAGGGAGCTGTTTTTT
CAWCRQGSRELFF
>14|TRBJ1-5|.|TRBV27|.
TGTGCCAGCAGTCCTGACAGCTACAATCAGCCCCAGCATTTT
CASSPDSYNQPQHF
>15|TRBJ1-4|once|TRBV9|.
TGTGCCAGCAGCGTGGAGGGGTATACTAATGAAAAACTGTTTTTT
CASSVEGYTNEKLFF